The T cell receptor beta chain under discussion was sequenced for a study of T cells after yellow fever vaccination. Across the whole study: Some fractions had low cell numbers, and these were prepared with SMART-Seq v4 Ultra Low Input. Points from the study as a whole: The CD4 and CD8 compartments had a small share of their clonotypes in common.

For TCR, cDNA came from 5'RACE template switching, which added a universal primer site and UMIs. TCRdb used MiXCR to reprocess the 5' RACE reads, holding one entry per CDR3 protein. The sample records just under 600,000 distinct CDR3 sequences, about 13% being singletons. This clonotype was detected only a few times. Its antigen remains unknown. Specimen: PBMCs, collected on the day of the yellow fever booster vaccination. The sequence derives from a man aged 25 to 40 who received the YFV17D yellow fever vaccine.

The CDR3 sequence: CASRAGTGGSYEQYF. The DNA for the CDR3 is TGTGCCAGCAGGGCCGGGACAGGGGGTTCCTACGAGCAGTACTTC. This rearrangement joins TRBV12-3 or TRBV12-4 to TRBJ2-7, with TRBD1 matching 11 bases. The ends lost 6 bases at V and 1 base at J; junction bases unmatched: 5. The CDR3 sequence is 15 residues long.